This TCR beta chain appears in the sequencing data of a study of T cell responses to AZD1222 COVID-19 vaccine. Study overall: Researchers grouped second doses given at about 4 or about 12 weeks into one pool.

CDR1 SEHNR and CDR2 FQNEAQ come from the germline V gene (reference sequence). V lost 1 base and J lost 6, with 10 bases in between. This CDR3 spans 13 amino acids. Clones were sequenced by immunoSEQ multiplex PCR, and TCRdb holds only the in-frame ones, with some missing. This table holds approximately 100,000 clones, 91% found once. This clone was recorded once. The antigen remains unidentified. Findings and caveats of the study: Repertoire collection took place solely once the T cell response had peaked. Reports say nearly half of spike-specific TCRs go after unmutated variant regions.

The chain is built from TRBV7-9 and TRBJ2-7; D unresolved. This TCR was sampled from an adult in good health. Sequenced here: peripheral blood, sampled on day 0 of AZD1222 vaccination. The CDR3 sequence is CASSLEGFGEQYF. The CDR3 nucleotides read TGTGCCAGCAGCTTAGAAGGCTTTGGCGAGCAGTACTTC.